The 12 T cell receptor beta chains in this list originate from one sample, sequenced in a study of blood T cell repertoires in COVID-19 (dated by TCRdb to the early 2020s). Libraries were made using the immunoSEQ multiplex PCR assay. The clones in this table, taken by TCRdb from immuneACCESS, are in-frame only. Not every clone is retained; where verified, under half of the shortfall comes from an unresolved V gene, and the cause of the rest is unknown. This sample gives some 190,000 clones in total; around 89% of them show up just once. The ten largest account for 4% to 5% of the sample. The specimen was peripheral blood. The receptor set was obtained from a human donor in a cohort sampled during active COVID-19.

The chain is built from TRBV19 and TRBJ1-5; 7 bases agree with TRBD1. The germline V gene encodes CDR1 LNHDA and CDR2 SQIVND (reference sequence). Trimming at V came to 2 bases and at J to 7 bases, leaving 5 bases not matched to a gene. The CDR3 sequence is 14 residues long. CDR3 sequence (DNA): TGTGCCAGTAGTATACTAGGGGGCCGACAGCCCCAGCATTTT. Protein: CASSILGGRQPQHF.

The CDR3 coding sequence is TGTGCCAGCAGCCCATCGCCGGGACAGTGGAGCACAGATACGCAGTATTTT. Translating it yields CASSPSPGQWSTDTQYF. The V call is TRBV7-6, the J call TRBJ2-3; 7 positions agree with TRBD1. The V gene end was trimmed by 5 bases and the J gene end by 0 bases; junction bases not matched to a gene: 11. Germline CDR1 and CDR2: SGHVS and FNYEAQ. This CDR3 has 17 residues.

The chain uses TRBV7-2 and TRBJ2-5; 8 nucleotides match TRBD2. This CDR3 has 12 residues. CDR1 and CDR2 (germline): SGHTA, FQGNSA. Trimming cost V 6 bases and J 5 bases; bases outside gene matches: 2. CDR3 in amino acids: CASRAGGETQYF. For the CDR3, the DNA is TGTGCCAGCAGGGCGGGGGGTGAGACCCAGTACTTC.

The chain recombines TRBV28 with TRBJ1-5; D gene uncertain. Germline V gene lookup returns CDR1 MDHEN and CDR2 SYDVKM. The CDR3 is 12 residues long. V was shortened by 6 bases and J by 8 bases, with 11 bases between the two germline ends. The CDR3 DNA reads TGTGCCAGCAGCCTTCTTGCGGAGCCCCAGCATTTT. This sequence encodes CASSLLAEPQHF.

The rearrangement links TRBV7-2 to TRBJ2-1, with 9 bases that match TRBD2. This CDR3 has 17 amino acids. V trimming: 1 base; J trimming: 1 base; junction bases outside the gene matches: 5. The V gene's germline CDR1 is SGHTA and CDR2 FQGNSA. CDR3 bases: TGTGCCAGCAGCTTAGAGGGCGGGGGGGTTTCCTACAATGAGCAGTTCTTC. As protein: CASSLEGGGVSYNEQFF.

The chain couples TRBV5-1 to TRBJ1-4; 7 positions match TRBD1. The trim removed 5 bases at V and 1 base at J, leaving 8 bases unmatched. The germline V gene has CDR1 SGHRS and CDR2 YFSETQ. This CDR3 is 16 amino acids long. The DNA of the CDR3 is TGCGCCAGCAGTCCGGGACAGCCGTTAACTAATGAAAAACTGTTTTTT. Translation gives CASSPGQPLTNEKLFF.

J is TRBJ2-7 and V is TRBV18, with 7 bases lining up with TRBD2. This CDR3 is 16 amino acids long. Losses at the gene ends were 2 bases for V and 4 bases for J; bases not matched to a gene: 11. The germline CDR1 and CDR2 sequences are KGHSH and LQKENI. CDR3 in DNA: TGTGCCAGCTCACCAAAGGGCGGGAGTCGGTATTACGAGCAGTACTTC. This sequence encodes CASSPKGGSRYYEQYF.

The CDR3 spells CASSQLLAGGYEQYF. The CDR3 DNA is TGTGCCAGCAGCCAGCTCCTAGCGGGAGGTTACGAGCAGTACTTC. V is TRBV4-2 and J is TRBJ2-7, with 11 bases fitting TRBD2. The CDR3 is made up of 15 amino acids. The junction had 5 bases not matched to a gene; V was cut back by 3 bases and J by 4 bases. Per the germline V gene, CDR1 is LGHNA and CDR2 is YNFKEQ.

The CDR3 reads CASSLAGSATNEKLFF. The CDR3 DNA reads TGTGCCAGCAGCTTAGCGGGCAGTGCAACTAATGAAAAACTGTTTTTT. The genes are TRBV7-9 and TRBJ1-4; D unclear. V lost 0 bases, J lost 0 bases, and 8 bases lay in between. The germline CDR1 and CDR2 sequences are SEHNR and FQNEAQ (reference sequence). The CDR3 extends over 16 amino acids.

CDR3 DNA: TGCAGCGGCTCCAGGGGGCAGAACACTGAAGCTTTCTTT. As protein: CSGSRGQNTEAFF. The V and J genes are TRBV29-1 and TRBJ1-1; 8 nucleotides line up with TRBD1. After removal of 7 bases from V and 1 base from J, the junction contained 5 bases not matched to a gene. Germline V gene lookup returns CDR1 SQVTM and CDR2 ANQGSEA. The CDR3 runs to 13 residues.

The chain couples TRBV18 to TRBJ1-4, with no clear D. Trimming left V 4 bases short and J 6 bases short, with 15 bases between. CDR1 is KGHSH, CDR2 LQKENI, per germline. This CDR3 comprises 15 residues. The CDR3 bases are TGTGCCAGCTCACAGAGGGAAGAGGACTATGAAAAACTGTTTTTT. Translation gives CASSQREEDYEKLFF.

The genes are TRBV7-2 and TRBJ2-7; 10 nucleotides align to TRBD1. The CDR3 is 15 residues long. The germline gives CDR1 SGHTA, CDR2 FQGNSA. The junction had 6 bases not matched to a gene; V was cut back by 5 bases and J by 2 bases. DNA for the CDR3: TGTGCCAGCAGCCTCGTCGGACAGGGGGCCTACGAGCAGTACTTC. Residues: CASSLVGQGAYEQYF.